This entry lists 2 T cell receptor beta chains sequenced from one sample in a study of blood T cell repertoires in COVID-19. This table comes from immunoSEQ multiplex PCR, and its TCRdb copy is limited to in-frame clones, with some not included. The table shows some 130,000 clones, with less than 90% occurring only once. Sequencing was carried out using peripheral blood. These receptors all stem from a man between 65 and 80 years old with acute or convalescent COVID-19.

The chain employs TRBV9 and TRBJ1-6, with 7 bases identical to TRBD1. Unmatched junction bases numbered 3, after V lost 4 bases and J lost 8 bases. The CDR3 runs 13 residues. Germline values: CDR1 SGDLS, CDR2 YYNGEE. The chain's CDR3 is CASSWGTDSPLHF. The CDR3 DNA sequence: TGTGCCAGCAGCTGGGGGACAGATTCACCCCTCCACTTT.

The chain has TRBV6-5 and TRBJ1-2; D gene unclear. The CDR3 runs to 14 residues. The germline V and J ends were trimmed by 6 bases and 1 base, with 12 bases remaining between them. The germline V gene has CDR1 MNHEY and CDR2 SVGAGI. CDR3 protein: CASRPERHNYGYTF. CDR3 in DNA: TGTGCCAGCAGGCCAGAACGACATAACTATGGCTACACCTTC.